The 2 T cell receptor beta chains below come from one sample, sequenced in a study of blood T cell repertoires in COVID-19. Clones were read by immunoSEQ multiplex PCR, and TCRdb kept only the in-frame ones, dropping some. Of fewer than 250,000 clones listed, 75% to 90% were seen once; the top ten hold about 1.1%. The sequencing sample was made of peripheral blood. The receptors were sampled from a man aged 30 to 45 with acute or convalescent COVID-19.

A remark on this clone: Other DNA sequences of this sample code for an identical CDR3. This chain uses TRBV27 with TRBJ1-1; D is unresolved. V was clipped by 4 bases and J by 7 bases, with 7 bases between them. The CDR3 has 11 amino acids. CDR1 and CDR2 (germline): MNHEY, SMNVEV (reference sequence). CDR3 loop: CASSSSREAFF. The CDR3, as DNA: TGTGCCAGCAGTTCGAGTCGTGAAGCTTTCTTT.

The chain combines TRBV6-1 with TRBJ2-4; the match to TRBD1 covers 8 bases. CDR1 is MNHNS, CDR2 SASEGT, per germline. This CDR3 region has 18 residues. With 4 bases clipped from V and 1 base from J, the junction kept 12 bases outside the gene matches. The CDR3 DNA reads as TGTGCCAGCAGTGGGACAGGGAATTTCCTCTCGGCCAAAAACATTCAGTACTTC. Encoded protein: CASSGTGNFLSAKNIQYF.